This T cell receptor (beta chain) was retrieved from a study of cytomegalovirus exposure and HLA in healthy donors. Note on this clone: Its antigen is undetermined.

Whole-study findings and limits: 164 TCR beta chains were listed as cytomegalovirus-associated. In vitro testing confirmed a few CMV-associated chains as specific for CMV antigens. Reportedly, diagnosis of cytomegalovirus status by the classifier showed high specificity and sensitivity.

Germline CDR1 is SGHRS and CDR2 is YFSETQ. V gave up 2 bases and J gave up 3 bases; unmatched junction bases: 4. The CDR3 is made up of 15 amino acids. Method: immunoSEQ multiplex PCR; TCRdb's copy keeps in-frame clones and lacks some. The data contain roughly 350,000 clones, 70% to 90% of them seen just once; the ten biggest clones take up more than 0.8%. The sample was PBMCs. The chain employs TRBV5-1 and TRBJ2-2, with 7 bases aligning to TRBD2. The origin of this receptor is a young woman in good health and CMV-seronegative. CDR3 bases: TGCGCCAGCAGCTTAAGGGCGGGAGACACCGGGGAGCTGTTTTTT. This codes for CASSLRAGDTGELFF.